The subject of this entry is one T cell receptor beta chain. Antigen: not known. These data are taken from a study of T cell responses to AZD1222 COVID-19 vaccine. The CDR3 has 14 residues. The germline CDR1 and CDR2 sequences are SQVTM and ANQGSEA. Trimming removed 1 base from V and 9 bases from J; junction bases left unmatched: 12. Overall study findings and caveats: Unmutated variant regions are reportedly targeted by nearly half of spike-specific TCRs. Only after the peak T cell response were repertoires sampled. Females made up more of the donors, who were largely white British, and clonal diversity may have come out too low.

Data came from immunoSEQ multiplex PCR; TCRdb stores just in-frame clones and leaves some out. The repertoire holds over 150,000 clones, around 88% seen once, with around 0.99% in the top ten. This clonotype was sampled from an adult who received the AZD1222 COVID-19 vaccine. This sample comprised peripheral blood, obtained 28 days after the second AZD1222 dose. J is TRBJ2-7 and V is TRBV29-1; 7 bases agree with TRBD2. CDR3 bases: TGCAGCGTTGAAGTGGGAGGGGTAAACCGCGCGCAGTACTTC. Encoded protein: CSVEVGGVNRAQYF.